A selection of T cell receptor beta chains follows, all from one sample in a study of blood T cell repertoires in COVID-19. Libraries were prepared by immunoSEQ multiplex PCR; TCRdb keeps only in-frame clonotypes and omits some of them. Among around 84,000 clones, around four fifths were seen once, and the ten largest hold more than 15%. The source material was peripheral blood. Receptors were obtained from an elderly man with active or convalescent COVID-19. The CDR3 runs from the conserved cysteine through the conserved F or W. Rows may omit the clone size; those that give it use once, few, many or a size class.

J,size,V,CDR3
TRBJ2-1,.,TRBV2,CASGRLHNEQFF
TRBJ2-1,.,TRBV3-1/TRBV3-2,CASSQVGFEQFF
TRBJ2-5,.,TRBV7-6,CASSVGGRDQETQYF
TRBJ2-1,.,TRBV7-3,CASSPGLAGVNEQFF
TRBJ1-6,.,TRBV3-1/TRBV3-2,CASSQFQGTSPLHF
TRBJ2-1,.,TRBV5-1,CASSYPVDTNEQFF
TRBJ2-3,once,TRBV6-5,CASCLRDGGADTQYF
TRBJ1-6,few,TRBV5-6,CARPWRSSYNSPLHF
TRBJ1-2,.,TRBV12-3/TRBV12-4,CASRRGMGGYTF
TRBJ1-1,.,TRBV5-5,CASSFLGAGNTEAFF